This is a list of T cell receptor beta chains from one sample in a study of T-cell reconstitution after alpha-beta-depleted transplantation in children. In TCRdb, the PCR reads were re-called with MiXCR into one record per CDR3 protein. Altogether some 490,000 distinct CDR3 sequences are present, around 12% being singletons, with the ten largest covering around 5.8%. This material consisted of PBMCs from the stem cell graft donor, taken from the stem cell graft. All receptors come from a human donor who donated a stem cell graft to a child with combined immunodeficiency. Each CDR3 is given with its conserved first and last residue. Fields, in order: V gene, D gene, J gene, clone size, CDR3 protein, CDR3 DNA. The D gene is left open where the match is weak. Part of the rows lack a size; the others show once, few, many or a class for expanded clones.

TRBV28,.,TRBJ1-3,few,CASTSGPDDPSSGNTIYF,TGTGCCAGCACCTCAGGCCCGGACGATCCCTCCTCGGGAAACACCATATATTTT
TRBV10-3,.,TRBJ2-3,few,CAIGTPGDTQYF,TGTGCCATCGGGACCCCCGGAGATACGCAGTATTTT
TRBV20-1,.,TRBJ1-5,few,CSARGGHGNQPQHF,TGCAGTGCTAGGGGAGGACACGGCAATCAGCCCCAGCATTTT
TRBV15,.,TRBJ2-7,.,CATATTEVDIYEQYF,TGTGCCACCGCGACCACAGAGGTAGATATATACGAGCAGTACTTC
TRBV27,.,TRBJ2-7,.,CASSPTISYEQYF,TGTGCCAGCAGTCCTACGATCTCCTACGAGCAGTACTTC
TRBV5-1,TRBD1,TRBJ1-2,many,CASSLMKQGVYGYTF,TGCGCCAGCAGCTTAATGAAGCAGGGGGTCTATGGCTACACCTTC
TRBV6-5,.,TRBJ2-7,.,CASRGGQQGTYEQYF,TGTGCCAGCAGGGGGGGTCAACAGGGGACCTACGAGCAGTACTTC
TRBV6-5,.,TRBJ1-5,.,CASSYSGGGGQPQHF,TGTGCCAGCAGTTACTCGGGCGGTGGAGGTCAGCCCCAGCATTTT
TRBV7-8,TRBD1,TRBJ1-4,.,CASTLSGTDEKLFF,TGTGCCAGCACCCTATCCGGGACAGATGAAAAACTGTTTTTT
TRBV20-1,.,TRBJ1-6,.,CSARWAPRSPLHF,TGCAGTGCTAGATGGGCCCCTCGATCACCCCTCCACTTT